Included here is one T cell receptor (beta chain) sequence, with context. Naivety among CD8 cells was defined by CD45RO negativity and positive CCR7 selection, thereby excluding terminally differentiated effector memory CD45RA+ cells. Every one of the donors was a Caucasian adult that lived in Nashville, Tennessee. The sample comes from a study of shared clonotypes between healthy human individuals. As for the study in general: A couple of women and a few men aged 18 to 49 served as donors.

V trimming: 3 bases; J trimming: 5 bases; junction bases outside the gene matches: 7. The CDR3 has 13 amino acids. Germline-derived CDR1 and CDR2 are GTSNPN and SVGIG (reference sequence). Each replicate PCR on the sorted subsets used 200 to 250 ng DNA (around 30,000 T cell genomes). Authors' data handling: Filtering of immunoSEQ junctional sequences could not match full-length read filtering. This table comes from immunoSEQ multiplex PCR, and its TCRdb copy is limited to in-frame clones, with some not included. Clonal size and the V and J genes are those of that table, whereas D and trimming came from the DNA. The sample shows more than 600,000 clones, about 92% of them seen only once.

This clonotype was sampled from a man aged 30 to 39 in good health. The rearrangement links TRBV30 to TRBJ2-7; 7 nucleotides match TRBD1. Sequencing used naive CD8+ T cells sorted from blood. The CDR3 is CAWRLQGTDEQYF. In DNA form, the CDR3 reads TGTGCCTGGAGGCTACAGGGGACCGACGAGCAGTACTTC.